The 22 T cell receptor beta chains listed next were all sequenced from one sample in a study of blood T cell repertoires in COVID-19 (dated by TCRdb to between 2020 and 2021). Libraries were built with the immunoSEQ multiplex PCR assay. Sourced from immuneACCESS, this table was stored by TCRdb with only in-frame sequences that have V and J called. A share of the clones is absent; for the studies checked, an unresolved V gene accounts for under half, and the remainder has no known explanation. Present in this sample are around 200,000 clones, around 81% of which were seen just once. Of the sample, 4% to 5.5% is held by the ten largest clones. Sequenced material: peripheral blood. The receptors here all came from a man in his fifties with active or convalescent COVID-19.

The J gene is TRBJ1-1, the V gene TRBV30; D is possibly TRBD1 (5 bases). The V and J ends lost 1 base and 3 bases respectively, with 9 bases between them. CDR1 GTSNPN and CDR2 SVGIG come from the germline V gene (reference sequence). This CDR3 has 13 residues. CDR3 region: CAWSAQGYTEAFF. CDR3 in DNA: TGTGCCTGGAGTGCGCAGGGTTACACTGAAGCTTTCTTT.

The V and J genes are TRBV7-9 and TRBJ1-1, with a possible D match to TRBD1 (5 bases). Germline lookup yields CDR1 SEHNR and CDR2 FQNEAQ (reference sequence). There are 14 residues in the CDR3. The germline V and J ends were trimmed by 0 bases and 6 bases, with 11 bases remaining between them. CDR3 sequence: CASSLAREAAEAFF. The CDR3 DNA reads TGTGCCAGCAGCTTAGCCAGGGAAGCAGCTGAAGCTTTCTTT.

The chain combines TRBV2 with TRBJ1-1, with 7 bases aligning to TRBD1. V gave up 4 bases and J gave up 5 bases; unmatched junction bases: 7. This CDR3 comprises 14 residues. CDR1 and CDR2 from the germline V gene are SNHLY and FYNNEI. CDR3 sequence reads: CASSVSAGGTEAFF. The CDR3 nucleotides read TGTGCCAGCAGTGTATCGGCAGGGGGTACTGAAGCTTTCTTT.

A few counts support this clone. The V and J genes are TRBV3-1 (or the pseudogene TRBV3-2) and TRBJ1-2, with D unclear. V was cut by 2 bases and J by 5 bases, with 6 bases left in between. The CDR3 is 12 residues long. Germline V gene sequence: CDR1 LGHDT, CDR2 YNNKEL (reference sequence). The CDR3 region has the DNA TGTGCCAGCAGCCAAAGGGAGTATGGCTACACCTTC. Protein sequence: CASSQREYGYTF.

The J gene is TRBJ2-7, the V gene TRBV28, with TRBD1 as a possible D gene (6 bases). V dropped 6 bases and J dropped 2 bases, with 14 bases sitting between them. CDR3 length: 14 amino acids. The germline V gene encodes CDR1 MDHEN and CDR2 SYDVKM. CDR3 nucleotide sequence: TGTGCCAGCAGACATAGGACAGTGACCTACGAGCAGTACTTC. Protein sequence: CASRHRTVTYEQYF.

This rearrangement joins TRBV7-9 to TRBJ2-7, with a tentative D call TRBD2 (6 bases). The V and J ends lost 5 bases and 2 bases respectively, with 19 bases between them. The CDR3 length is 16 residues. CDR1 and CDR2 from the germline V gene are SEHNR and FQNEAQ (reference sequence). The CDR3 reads CASSLDWRGGTYEQYF. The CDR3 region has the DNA TGTGCCAGCAGCCTGGATTGGCGGGGCGGAACCTACGAGCAGTACTTC.

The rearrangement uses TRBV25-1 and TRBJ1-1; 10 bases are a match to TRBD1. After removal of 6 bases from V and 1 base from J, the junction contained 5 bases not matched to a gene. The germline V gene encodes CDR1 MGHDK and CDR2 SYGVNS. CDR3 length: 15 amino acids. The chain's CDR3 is CASRGGTGENTEAFF. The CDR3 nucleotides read TGTGCCAGCAGAGGAGGGACAGGGGAGAACACTGAAGCTTTCTTT.

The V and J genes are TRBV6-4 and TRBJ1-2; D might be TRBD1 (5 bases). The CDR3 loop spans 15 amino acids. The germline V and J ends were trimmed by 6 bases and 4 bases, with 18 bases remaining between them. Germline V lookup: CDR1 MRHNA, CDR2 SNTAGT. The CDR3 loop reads CASSEPGFPTYGYTF. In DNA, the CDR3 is TGTGCCAGCAGCGAACCAGGGTTCCCAACCTATGGCTACACCTTC.

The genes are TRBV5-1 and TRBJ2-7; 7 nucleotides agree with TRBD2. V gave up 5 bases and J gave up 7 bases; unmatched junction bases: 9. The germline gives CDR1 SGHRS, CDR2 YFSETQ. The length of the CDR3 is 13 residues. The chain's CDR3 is CASSSDGEGEQYF. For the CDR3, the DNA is TGCGCCAGCAGTTCCGACGGGGAGGGAGAGCAGTACTTC.

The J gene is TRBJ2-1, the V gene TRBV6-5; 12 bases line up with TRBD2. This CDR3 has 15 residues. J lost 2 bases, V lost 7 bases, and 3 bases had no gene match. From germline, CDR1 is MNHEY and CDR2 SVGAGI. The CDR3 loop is CASNLAGGPYNEQFF. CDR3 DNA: TGTGCCAGCAATCTAGCGGGGGGGCCCTACAATGAGCAGTTCTTC.

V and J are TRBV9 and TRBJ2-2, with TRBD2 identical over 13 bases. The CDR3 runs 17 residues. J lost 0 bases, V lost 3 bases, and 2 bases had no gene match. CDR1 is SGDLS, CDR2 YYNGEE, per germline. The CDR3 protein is CASSATSGGANTGELFF. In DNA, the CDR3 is TGTGCCAGCAGCGCCACTAGCGGGGGGGCGAACACCGGGGAGCTGTTTTTT.

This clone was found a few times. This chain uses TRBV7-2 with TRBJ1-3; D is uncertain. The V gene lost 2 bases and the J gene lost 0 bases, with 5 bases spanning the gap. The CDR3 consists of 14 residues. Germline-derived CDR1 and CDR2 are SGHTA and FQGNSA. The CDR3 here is CASSLSSSGNTIYF. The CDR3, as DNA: TGTGCCAGCAGCTTATCCAGCTCTGGAAACACCATATATTTT.

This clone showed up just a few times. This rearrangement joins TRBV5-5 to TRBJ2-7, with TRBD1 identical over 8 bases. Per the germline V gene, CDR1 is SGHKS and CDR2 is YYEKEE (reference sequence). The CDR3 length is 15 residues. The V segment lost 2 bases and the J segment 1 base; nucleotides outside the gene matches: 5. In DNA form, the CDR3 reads TGTGCCAGCAGCTTCGAGGGACAGGCTTCCTACGAGCAGTACTTC. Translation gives CASSFEGQASYEQYF.

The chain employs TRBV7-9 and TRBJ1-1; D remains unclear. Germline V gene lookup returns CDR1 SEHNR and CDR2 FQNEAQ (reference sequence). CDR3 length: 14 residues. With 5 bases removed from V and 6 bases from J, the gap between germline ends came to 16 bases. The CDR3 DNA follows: TGTGCCAGCAGCCCAGATGCCATCAGCGCTGAAGCTTTCTTT. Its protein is CASSPDAISAEAFF.

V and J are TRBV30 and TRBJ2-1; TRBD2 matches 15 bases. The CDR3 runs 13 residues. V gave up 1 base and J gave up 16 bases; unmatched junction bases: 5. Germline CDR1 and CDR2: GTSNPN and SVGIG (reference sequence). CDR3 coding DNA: TGTGCCTGGAGTGGGACTAGCGGGGGGGCCGAATTCTTC. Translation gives CAWSGTSGGAEFF.

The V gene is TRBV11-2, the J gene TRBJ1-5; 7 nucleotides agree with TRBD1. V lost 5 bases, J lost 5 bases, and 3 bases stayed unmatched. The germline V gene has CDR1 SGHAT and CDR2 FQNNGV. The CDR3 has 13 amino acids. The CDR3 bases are TGTGCCAGCAGCCAGGACAGGTATCAGCCCCAGCATTTT. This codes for CASSQDRYQPQHF.

The CDR3 region is CSGGRGRNTEAFF. CDR3 in DNA: TGCAGCGGCGGCCGAGGGCGGAACACTGAAGCTTTCTTT. V gene TRBV29-1 combines with J gene TRBJ1-1; no clear D gene. This CDR3 is built from 13 residues. V lost 7 bases, J lost 1 base, and 13 bases lay in between. CDR1 is SQVTM, CDR2 ANQGSEA, per germline. Drawing the rest from reference TRBV29-1 and TRBJ1-1, the complete variable domain is SAVISQKPSRDICQRGTSLTIQCQVDSQVTMMFWYRQQPGQSLTLIATANQGSEATYESGFVIDKFPISRPNLTFSTLTVSNMSPEDSSIYLCSGGRGRNTEAFFGQGTRLTVV.

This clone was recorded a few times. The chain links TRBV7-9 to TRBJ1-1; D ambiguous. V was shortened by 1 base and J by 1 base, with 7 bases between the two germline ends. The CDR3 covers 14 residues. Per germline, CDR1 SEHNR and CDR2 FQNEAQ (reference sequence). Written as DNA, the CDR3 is TGTGCCAGCAGCTTAGGGGCGGGGAACACTGAAGCTTTCTTT. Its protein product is CASSLGAGNTEAFF.

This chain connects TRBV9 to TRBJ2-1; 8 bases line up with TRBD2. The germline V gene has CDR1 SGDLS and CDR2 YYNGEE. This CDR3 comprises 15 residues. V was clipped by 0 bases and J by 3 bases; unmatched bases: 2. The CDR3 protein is CASSVETSGYNEQFF. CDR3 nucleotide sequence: TGTGCCAGCAGCGTAGAAACTAGCGGCTACAATGAGCAGTTCTTC.

Here the CDR3 reads CASSPWGQARTGNTIYF. The CDR3 nucleotides are TGCGCCAGCAGCCCGTGGGGACAGGCGCGTACTGGAAACACCATATATTTT. The genes are TRBV5-1 and TRBJ1-3, with TRBD1 matching 8 bases. The CDR3 runs 17 residues. With 4 bases clipped from V and 2 bases from J, the junction kept 11 bases outside the gene matches. The germline V gene has CDR1 SGHRS and CDR2 YFSETQ.

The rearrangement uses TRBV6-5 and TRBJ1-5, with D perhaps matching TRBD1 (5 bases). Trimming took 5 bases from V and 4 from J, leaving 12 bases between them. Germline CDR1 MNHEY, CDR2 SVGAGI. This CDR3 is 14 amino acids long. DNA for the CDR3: TGTGCCAGCAGTAGCCGGGGGGGAAATCAGCCCCAGCATTTT. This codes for CASSSRGGNQPQHF.

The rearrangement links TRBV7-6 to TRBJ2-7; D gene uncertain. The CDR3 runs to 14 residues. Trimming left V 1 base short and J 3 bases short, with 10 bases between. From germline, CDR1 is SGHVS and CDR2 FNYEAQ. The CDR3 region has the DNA TGTGCCAGCAGCTTAGGACAAGTTCACTACGAGCAGTACTTC. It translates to CASSLGQVHYEQYF.